Listed here is a single T cell receptor (beta chain). The antigen is unknown. This sample is part of a study of cytomegalovirus exposure and HLA in healthy donors. General study findings and limits: An analysis was carried out later, and it reportedly showed fewer N-insertions in an Asian-associated ancestry cluster than the roughly 670-donor mean.

The CDR3 extends over 13 amino acids. Primers included in the PCR were 60 Vbeta and 13 Jbeta primers. Sequenced by immunoSEQ multiplex PCR; TCRdb stores in-frame clones only, minus some. Here the sample spans 240,000 or so clones, 82% being singletons. This sequence was found in a woman between 40 and 55 years old in good health and CMV-seropositive. The sample taken for sequencing was PBMCs. The rearrangement links TRBV21-1 to TRBJ1-2. TRBV21-1 is a known pseudogene. CDR3 sequence: CASSKARGHGYTF. The DNA of the CDR3 is TGTGCCAGCAGCAAAGCGCGGGGTCATGGCTACACCTTC.